Presented here are 30 T cell receptor beta chains from one specimen sequenced in a study of T-cell reconstitution after alpha-beta-depleted transplantation in children. Preparing the TCRbeta library involved the use of unique molecular identifiers. TCRdb itself ran the PCR reads through MiXCR, one entry per CDR3 protein. Among some 290,000 distinct CDR3 sequences, around 9.6% were seen once, and the ten largest hold over 9.5%. The material was PBMCs from the stem cell graft donor, obtained from the stem cell graft. All receptors derive from a human donor who donated a stem cell graft to a child with SCID.

There are a few counts of this clonotype. The V gene is TRBV15, the J gene TRBJ2-2, with 9 bases aligning to TRBD1. Germline V gene lookup returns CDR1 LNHNV and CDR2 YYDKDF (reference sequence). The CDR3 covers 19 residues. Trimming at V came to 0 bases and at J to 1 base, leaving 9 bases not matched to a gene. CDR3 bases: TGTGCCACCAGCAGAGATTTAACCCTGGGACAGGGGAACACCGGGGAGCTGTTTTTT. Translated: CATSRDLTLGQGNTGELFF.

This clonotype has more than one count but fewer than ten. The chain links TRBV7-6 to TRBJ2-7, with 7 bases matching TRBD1. Germline CDR1 and CDR2: SGHVS and FNYEAQ. The V and J ends lost 4 bases and 3 bases, in that order; junction bases with no gene match: 12. This CDR3 comprises 16 residues. CDR3 protein: CASSSRTGPADYEQYF. CDR3 DNA: TGTGCCAGCAGCTCCAGGACAGGCCCCGCCGACTACGAGCAGTACTTC.

The gene calls are TRBV20-1 and TRBJ2-1, with 7 nucleotides matching TRBD2. The V segment lost 8 bases and the J segment 1 base; nucleotides outside the gene matches: 2. Germline V lookup: CDR1 DFQATT, CDR2 SNEGSKA (reference sequence). The CDR3 spans 12 residues. CDR3 coding DNA: TGCAGTAGCGGGGAGTCCTACAATGAGCAGTTCTTC. It encodes CSSGESYNEQFF.

The chain carries TRBV20-1 and TRBJ1-3; TRBD1 matches 10 bases. Germline CDR1 is DFQATT and CDR2 is SNEGSKA (reference sequence). The V gene end was trimmed by 5 bases and the J gene end by 0 bases; junction bases not matched to a gene: 4. This CDR3 is 15 amino acids long. The CDR3 nucleotides read TGCAGTGCTGCCGGGACAGGGGCCTCTGGAAACACCATATATTTT. It yields the protein CSAAGTGASGNTIYF.

This sequence joins TRBV5-1 and TRBJ2-1; 9 bases are a match to TRBD1. CDR3 size: 16 residues. Germline lookup yields CDR1 SGHRS and CDR2 YFSETQ. With V trimmed by 0 bases and J by 9 bases, 10 bases remained unmatched. The CDR3 bases are TGCGCCAGCAGCTTGGCCGCTACAGGGGGCCGGAGTGAGCAGTTCTTC. This encodes CASSLAATGGRSEQFF. Variable domain in full (rest from reference TRBV5-1 and TRBJ2-1): KAGVTQTPRYLIKTRGQQVTLSCSPISGHRSVSWYQQTPGQGLQFLFEYFSETQRNKGNFPGRFSGRQFSNSRSEMNVSTLELGDSALYLCASSLAATGGRSEQFFGPGTRLTVL.

The sample holds many counts of this clonotype. This chain connects TRBV7-9 to TRBJ2-7; tentative D call: TRBD1 (5 bases). The V end lost 4 bases, the J end lost 4 bases, and 20 bases lay between the germline ends. Germline V gene sequence: CDR1 SEHNR, CDR2 FQNEAQ (reference sequence). This CDR3 has 16 residues. Here the CDR3 reads CASSSVMRQMEYEQYF. The CDR3 DNA is TGTGCCAGCAGCTCAGTGATGAGACAGATGGAGTACGAGCAGTACTTC.

The gene calls are TRBV12-3 or TRBV12-4 and TRBJ1-3; D is uncertain. Deletions cut 7 bases from V and 0 bases from J, with 19 bases between. CDR3 length: 17 residues. CDR3 region: CASTLSRSWVSGNTIYF. The CDR3 DNA is TGTGCCAGCACCCTTAGCCGCTCCTGGGTCTCTGGAAACACCATATATTTT.

This clonotype has just a few counts. The chain combines TRBV5-1 with TRBJ2-1, with 7 bases aligning to TRBD1. CDR3 length equals 14 residues. V lost 3 bases, J lost 5 bases, and 5 bases stayed unmatched. Germline loops: CDR1 SGHRS, CDR2 YFSETQ. CDR3 sequence (DNA): TGCGCCAGCAGCTCCCTACAGGGGAACAATGAGCAGTTCTTC. As protein: CASSSLQGNNEQFF.

V and J are TRBV5-1 and TRBJ2-5; D is tentatively TRBD1 or TRBD2 (5 bases each). Between the trimmed V and J ends, which lost 1 base and 5 bases, there was a span of 15 bases. This CDR3 region has 15 residues. CDR1 is SGHRS and CDR2 is YFSETQ in the germline V gene. This CDR3 reads CASSLTQARGETQYF. In DNA form, the CDR3 reads TGCGCCAGCAGCTTGACACAGGCGCGCGGGGAGACCCAGTACTTC.

This clonotype was counted at least ten times. This sequence joins TRBV29-1 and TRBJ2-5; 7 nucleotides match TRBD1. Germline trimming cut 6 bases from V and 2 bases from J; bases unmatched to any gene: 0. From germline, CDR1 is SQVTM and CDR2 ANQGSEA. The CDR3 is 11 residues long. The CDR3 protein is CSVGQQETQYF. In DNA form, the CDR3 reads TGCAGCGTGGGACAGCAAGAGACCCAGTACTTC.

The rearrangement links TRBV2 to TRBJ1-1, with D perhaps matching TRBD1 (5 bases). The length of the CDR3 is 11 residues. The ends were cut back, 5 bases at V and 9 bases at J, with 10 bases in the middle. The germline V gene has CDR1 SNHLY and CDR2 FYNNEI. The CDR3 nucleotides read TGTGCCAGCAGTCGGGACGGAAAAGCTTTCTTT. Translation gives CASSRDGKAFF.

The chain links TRBV7-9 to TRBJ1-1; possible D gene TRBD1, 6 bases. This CDR3 is built from 14 residues. From germline, CDR1 is SEHNR and CDR2 FQNEAQ (reference sequence). The V end lost 2 bases, the J end lost 7 bases, and 14 bases lay between the germline ends. DNA for the CDR3: TGTGCCAGCAGCTTACCCGACAGGCACGGTGAAGCTTTCTTT. Its protein is CASSLPDRHGEAFF.

The chain joins TRBV12-5 to TRBJ1-5; TRBD1 might be the D (6 bases). V gave up 7 bases and J gave up 6 bases, with 10 bases separating them. Germline CDR1 is LGHNT and CDR2 is FRNRAP. The CDR3 totals 12 residues. CDR3: CASVLDSQPQHF. The CDR3 DNA reads TGTGCTAGTGTGTTGGACAGTCAGCCCCAGCATTTT.

At least ten counts were recorded for this clonotype. The chain joins TRBV10-3 to TRBJ2-2; D might be TRBD1 (6 bases). Trimming removed 10 bases at V and 2 bases at J, with 11 bases between. The CDR3 extends over 13 amino acids. Per germline, CDR1 ENHRY and CDR2 SYGVKD. The CDR3 coding sequence is TGTGCCACTAGGACAGACAACACCGGGGAGCTGTTTTTT. Protein product: CATRTDNTGELFF.

The rearrangement links TRBV12-3 or TRBV12-4 to TRBJ2-5; D gene uncertain. V was cut by 6 bases and J by 0 bases, with 8 bases left in between. CDR3 length equals 13 residues. The CDR3 protein is CASSPENQETQYF. DNA of the CDR3: TGTGCCAGCAGCCCAGAGAACCAAGAGACCCAGTACTTC.

J is TRBJ2-3 and V is TRBV18, with D perhaps matching TRBD2 (5 bases). Germline CDR1 KGHSH, CDR2 LQKENI. Trimming stripped 2 bases from V and 2 bases from J, with 14 bases between. The CDR3 extends over 16 amino acids. CDR3 loop: CASSPVGVKPTDTQYF. The CDR3 DNA reads TGTGCCAGCTCACCAGTGGGAGTTAAGCCCACAGATACGCAGTATTTT.

A word on this clonotype: Given a much more abundant clone one base away, this may be a read error. V is TRBV12-3 or TRBV12-4 and J is TRBJ2-7, with 7 bases matching TRBD1. V shed 3 bases and J 5 bases; nucleotides not matched to a gene: 4. This CDR3 has 13 residues. Here the CDR3 reads CASSFYRGHEQYF. The CDR3, as DNA: TGTGCCAGCAGTTTCTACAGGGGCCACGAGCAGTACTTC.

The rearrangement links TRBV12-3 or TRBV12-4 to TRBJ2-7, with 8 nucleotides matching TRBD1. Trimming took 5 bases from V and 6 from J; bases not matched to a gene: 12. The CDR3 runs to 15 residues. In nucleotides, the CDR3 is TGTGCCAGCAGTCTCTCCGGGACAGGAGGTCTCGAGCAGTACTTC. Translating it yields CASSLSGTGGLEQYF.

The J gene is TRBJ2-5, the V gene TRBV6-1, with D tentatively TRBD2 (6 bases). The V end lost 6 bases, the J end lost 0 bases, and 17 bases lay between the germline ends. Germline values: CDR1 MNHNS, CDR2 SASEGT. The CDR3 runs 16 residues. This CDR3 is CASRERDFWYQETQYF. The DNA for the CDR3 is TGTGCCAGCAGGGAACGGGACTTTTGGTACCAAGAGACCCAGTACTTC.

The gene calls are TRBV12-5 and TRBJ2-3; a possible D gene is TRBD1 (6 bases). Looked up from germline, CDR1 is LGHNT and CDR2 is FRNRAP. The length of the CDR3 is 14 residues. Trimming left V 6 bases short and J 0 bases short, with 10 bases between. CDR3 sequence reads: CASGPGASTDTQYF. The CDR3 DNA reads TGTGCTAGTGGCCCAGGGGCTAGCACAGATACGCAGTATTTT.

This clonotype was recorded a few times. This sequence joins TRBV29-1 and TRBJ2-3; 9 bases map to TRBD1. J was trimmed by 6 bases and V by 5 bases; bases with no gene match: 9. Germline values: CDR1 SQVTM, CDR2 ANQGSEA. This CDR3 region has 14 residues. In DNA, the CDR3 is TGCAGCGTTAACCGGGACAGGGCCTGGGATACGCAGTATTTT. This sequence encodes CSVNRDRAWDTQYF.

This clonotype was observed at least ten times. The chain has TRBV3-1 and TRBJ2-1; D remains unclear. CDR1 and CDR2 from the germline V gene are LGHDT and YNNKEL (reference sequence). The CDR3 loop spans 14 amino acids. Deletions cut 1 base from V and 3 bases from J, with 7 bases between. The CDR3 reads CASSQGELYNEQFF. CDR3 DNA sequence: TGTGCCAGCAGCCAAGGGGAACTCTACAATGAGCAGTTCTTC.

This clonotype has just a few counts. The chain couples TRBV6-1 to TRBJ2-1; no clear D. Looked up from germline, CDR1 is MNHNS and CDR2 is SASEGT. The V end lost 8 bases, the J end lost 6 bases, and 11 bases lay between the germline ends. The CDR3 consists of 12 residues. The CDR3: CASLSNANEQFF. CDR3 sequence (DNA): TGTGCCAGCCTTTCGAACGCCAATGAGCAGTTCTTC.

This chain connects TRBV3-1 to TRBJ2-4; TRBD2 aligns across 8 bases. CDR1 and CDR2 from the germline V gene are LGHDT and YNNKEL (reference sequence). The ends lost 4 bases at V and 12 bases at J; junction bases unmatched: 8. The CDR3 loop spans 13 amino acids. The CDR3 bases are TGTGCCAGCAGCCCCGGGGGGGCCATCGGTCAGTACTTC. It specifies CASSPGGAIGQYF.

This clonotype was recorded many times. The V and J genes are TRBV5-1 and TRBJ1-3; 9 bases align to TRBD1. CDR1 and CDR2 from the germline V gene are SGHRS and YFSETQ. The CDR3 contains 16 residues. J lost 3 bases, V lost 1 base, and 5 bases had no gene match. As DNA, the CDR3 is TGCGCCAGCAGCTTGACAGGGGGCGGCGATGGAAACACCATATATTTT. Protein product: CASSLTGGGDGNTIYF.

V usage is TRBV2 and J usage is TRBJ1-2, with a tentative D call TRBD1 (5 bases). With 5 bases removed from V and 0 bases from J, the gap between germline ends came to 10 bases. The CDR3 consists of 14 residues. Germline-derived CDR1 and CDR2 are SNHLY and FYNNEI. CDR3 nucleotide sequence: TGTGCCAGCAGTTCTGGGGCCTCTAACTATGGCTACACCTTC. As protein: CASSSGASNYGYTF.

The chain couples TRBV20-1 to TRBJ2-7; possible D gene TRBD2, 6 bases. Germline CDR1 DFQATT, CDR2 SNEGSKA (reference sequence). This CDR3 contains 15 residues. Trimming stripped 2 bases from V and 4 bases from J, with 18 bases between. Here the CDR3 reads CSARHFGRTAYEQYF. Written as DNA, the CDR3 is TGCAGTGCTAGACACTTCGGGAGAACAGCGTACGAGCAGTACTTC.

Many counts were recorded for this clonotype. The V and J genes are TRBV4-1 and TRBJ2-7; possible D gene TRBD2, 6 bases. The CDR3 is 17 residues long. Trimming removed 0 bases from V and 0 bases from J, with 15 bases in between. Looked up from germline, CDR1 is MGHRA and CDR2 is YSYEKL. CDR3 loop: CASSQEWGDPFSYEQYF. CDR3 coding DNA: TGCGCCAGCAGCCAAGAGTGGGGGGACCCCTTCTCCTACGAGCAGTACTTC.

The V gene is TRBV19, the J gene TRBJ1-5, with D perhaps TRBD1 (5 bases). The CDR3 consists of 17 residues. Germline V CDR1 and CDR2: LNHDA, SQIVND (reference sequence). V dropped 8 bases and J dropped 4 bases, with 24 bases sitting between them. Here the CDR3 DNA reads TGTGCCAGTTCTAGAATTGGGACCACCTTCATAAATCAGCCCCAGCATTTT. Residues: CASSRIGTTFINQPQHF.

The chain combines TRBV27 with TRBJ2-2; possibly TRBD2 for D (5 bases). Germline V lookup: CDR1 MNHEY, CDR2 SMNVEV (reference sequence). V was cut by 2 bases and J by 9 bases, with 16 bases left in between. This CDR3 has 15 residues. This CDR3 reads CASSLTPPGSRELFF. As DNA, the CDR3 is TGTGCCAGCAGTTTAACCCCCCCGGGGTCCCGGGAGCTGTTTTTT.